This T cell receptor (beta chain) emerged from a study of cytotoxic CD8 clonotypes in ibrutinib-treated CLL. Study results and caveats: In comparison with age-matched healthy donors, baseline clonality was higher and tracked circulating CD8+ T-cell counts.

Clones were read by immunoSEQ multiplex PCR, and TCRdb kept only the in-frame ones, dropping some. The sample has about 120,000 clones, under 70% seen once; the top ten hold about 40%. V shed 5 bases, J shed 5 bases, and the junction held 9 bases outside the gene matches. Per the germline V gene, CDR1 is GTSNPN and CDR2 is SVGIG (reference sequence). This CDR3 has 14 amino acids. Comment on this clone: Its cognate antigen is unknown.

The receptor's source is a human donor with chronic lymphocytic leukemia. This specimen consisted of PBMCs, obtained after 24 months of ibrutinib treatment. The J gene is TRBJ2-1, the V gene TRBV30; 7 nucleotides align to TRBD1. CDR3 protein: CAWQGQAAHNEQFF. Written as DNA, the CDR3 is TGTGCCTGGCAAGGACAGGCCGCGCACAATGAGCAGTTCTTC. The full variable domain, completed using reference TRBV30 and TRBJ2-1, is SQTIHQWPATLVQPVGSPLSLECTVEGTSNPNLYWYRQAAGRGLQLLFYSVGIGQISSEVPQNLSASRPQDRQFILSSKKLLLSDSGFYLCAWQGQAAHNEQFFGPGTRLTVL.